This T cell receptor (beta chain) stems from a study of T-cell reconstitution after alpha-beta-depleted transplantation in children. Study outcomes and limitations: One year after transplant, T-cell counts and diversity came mostly from newly produced T cells.

Germline CDR1 SGHRS, CDR2 YFSETQ. This CDR3 contains 16 residues. V shed 0 bases and J shed 4 bases, with 17 bases lying between them. This clonotype was counted at least ten times. The antigen is not known. It was with unique molecular identifiers that the TCRbeta library was prepared. One entry per CDR3 protein results from TCRdb running MiXCR on the PCR reads. The sample has around 130,000 distinct CDR3 sequences; around a tenth are singletons. The V gene is TRBV5-1, the J gene TRBJ2-7; D remains unclear. Sequences were derived from PBMCs, mostly from graft donor cells, sampled 180 days after TCRalphabeta/CD19-depleted stem cell transplant. The TCR was taken from a girl under two years old who had a stem cell transplant for combined immunodeficiency, so the T cells may come from the graft donor. Here the CDR3 reads CASSLALGTVPYEQYF. The CDR3 DNA reads as TGCGCCAGCAGCTTGGCCCTTGGCACAGTCCCTTACGAGCAGTACTTC. The full variable domain, in which reference TRBV5-1 and TRBJ2-7 provide the parts outside the CDR3, is KAGVTQTPRYLIKTRGQQVTLSCSPISGHRSVSWYQQTPGQGLQFLFEYFSETQRNKGNFPGRFSGRQFSNSRSEMNVSTLELGDSALYLCASSLALGTVPYEQYFGPGTRLTVT.